Below are 16 T cell receptor beta chains sequenced from a single sample in a study of molecular identifiers for immune sequencing clone quantification. TCRdb reprocessed the PCR reads via MiXCR and lists one record per CDR3 protein. Here the sample spans about 630,000 distinct CDR3 sequences, about 25% being singletons. The sequenced sample was naive CD8+ T cells from blood, with Jurkat cell RNA spiked in. The subset was: FACS-sorted CD8+CD4-CCR7+CD45RA+ naive T cells. The receptors come from a human donor in good health. Some libraries in this study had Jurkat cell RNA spiked in.

This clonotype was observed many times. The rearrangement links TRBV29-1 to TRBJ2-5, with a tentative D call TRBD2 (5 bases). V gave up 2 bases and J gave up 5 bases, with 12 bases separating them. The CDR3 is 13 residues long. CDR1 SQVTM and CDR2 ANQGSEA come from the germline V gene. This chain's CDR3 is CSVETGSGETQYF. CDR3 nucleotides: TGCAGCGTTGAAACGGGATCTGGGGAGACCCAGTACTTC.

About this clonotype itself: Given a much more abundant clone one base away, this may be a read error. Since the CDR3 does not end with the conserved phenylalanine or tryptophan, this likely comes from a read error. CDR3 loop: CASSQTRGGGTEAFS. The DNA of the CDR3 is TGCGCCAGCAGCCAAACTCGAGGGGGAGGGACTGAAGCTTTCTCT. The chain employs TRBV4-3 and TRBJ1-1; the D gene is possibly TRBD1 (6 bases). The CDR3 covers 15 residues. Germline V gene lookup returns CDR1 LGHNA and CDR2 YSLEER. The V and J ends lost 2 bases and 5 bases respectively, with 15 bases between them.

This clonotype has at least ten counts. V gene TRBV2 combines with J gene TRBJ1-4, with 7 bases identical to TRBD1. The CDR3 extends over 15 amino acids. Germline-derived CDR1 and CDR2 are SNHLY and FYNNEI. The ends lost 6 bases at V and 3 bases at J; junction bases unmatched: 7. The CDR3 DNA follows: TGTGCCAGCAGCGCTTACAGGGGTGCTAATGAAAAACTGTTTTTT. Translated: CASSAYRGANEKLFF. Drawing the rest from reference TRBV2 and TRBJ1-4, the complete variable domain is EPEVTQTPSHQVTQMGQEVILRCVPISNHLYFYWYRQILGQKVEFLVSFYNNEISEKSEIFDDQFSVERPDGSNFTLKIRSTKLEDSAMYFCASSAYRGANEKLFFGSGTQLSVL.

The chain is built from TRBV10-3 and TRBJ1-1; 7 bases fit TRBD1. Germline V lookup: CDR1 ENHRY, CDR2 SYGVKD. V lost 0 bases and J lost 4; bases outside the gene matches: 5. The CDR3 runs to 15 residues. The CDR3 coding sequence is TGTGCCATCAGTGAGTCGAAGGGGGCGGGCACTGAAGCTTTCTTT. Amino acid sequence: CAISESKGAGTEAFF.

This clonotype occurred many times. This chain connects TRBV2 to TRBJ2-7, with D unresolved. CDR1 and CDR2 from the germline V gene are SNHLY and FYNNEI. The CDR3 loop spans 13 amino acids. The germline V and J ends were trimmed by 1 base and 0 bases, with 4 bases remaining between them. The CDR3: CASSEDSSYEQYF. For the CDR3, the DNA is TGTGCCAGCAGTGAAGACAGCTCCTACGAGCAGTACTTC.

This clonotype occurred once. A much larger clone lies a single base off, so this may be a read error. The rearrangement links TRBV25-1 to TRBJ2-3; D might be TRBD1 or TRBD2, each matching 5 bases. CDR1 MGHDK and CDR2 SYGVNS come from the germline V gene. The CDR3 covers 15 residues. The CDR3 region is CANSARGVSADTQYF. CDR3 bases: TGTGCCAACAGTGCTAGAGGGGTGTCGGCTGATACGCAGTATTTT.

This clonotype was counted a few times. The chain joins TRBV2 to TRBJ2-7; D possibly uses TRBD1 or TRBD2 (5 bases each). Germline V gene data show CDR1 as SNHLY and CDR2 as FYNNEI. This CDR3 spans 13 amino acids. Trimming took off 10 bases at V and 0 bases at J, with 13 bases between the two ends. The CDR3 DNA reads as TGTGCCACGAGGGACGGAGGCTCCTACGAGCAGTACTTC. Its translation is CATRDGGSYEQYF.

This clonotype has a count of ten or more. CDR3 in amino acids: CASITDTGELFF. CDR3 DNA: TGTGCCAGCATAACGGACACCGGGGAGCTGTTTTTT. The gene calls are TRBV7-9 and TRBJ2-2, with unresolved D. V lost 7 bases and J lost 3, with 6 bases in between. Looked up from germline, CDR1 is SEHNR and CDR2 is FQNEAQ (reference sequence). This CDR3 comprises 12 residues. Using reference TRBV7-9 and TRBJ2-2 for the parts outside the CDR3, the full variable domain is DTGVSQNPRHKITKRGQNVTFRCDPISEHNRLYWYRQTLGQGPEFLTYFQNEAQLEKSRLLSDRFSAERPKGSFSTLEIQRTEQGDSAMYLCASITDTGELFFGEGSRLTVL.

About this clonotype: This likely comes from a read error, as the CDR3 has no conserved phenylalanine or tryptophan at its end. The chain employs TRBV6-2 or TRBV6-3 and TRBJ2-5; D gene ambiguous. In germline, CDR1 is MNHEY, CDR2 SVGEGT. This CDR3 contains 12 residues. CDR3 region: CASGYIAETQYL. In nucleotides, the CDR3 is TGTGCCAGCGGTTACATAGCTGAGACCCAGTACCTC.

This clonotype came up many times. In DNA form, the CDR3 reads TGTGCCAGCAGCTCGACAGGGGGCGGATGGGGGTACGAGCAGTACTTC. It yields the protein CASSSTGGGWGYEQYF. The chain recombines TRBV7-2 with TRBJ2-7; the match to TRBD1 covers 10 bases. The CDR3 contains 16 residues. After removal of 4 bases from V and 4 bases from J, the junction contained 10 bases not matched to a gene. Germline values: CDR1 SGHTA, CDR2 FQGNSA.

This clonotype was detected many times. The chain carries TRBV7-6 and TRBJ2-7; no clear D gene. The V and J ends lost 1 base and 9 bases respectively, with 13 bases between them. The CDR3 contains 13 residues. Germline V CDR1 and CDR2: SGHVS, FNYEAQ. The CDR3 nucleotides are TGTGCCAGCAGCTTAGGTCCTTCCGAAGGGCAGTACTTC. This codes for CASSLGPSEGQYF.

This clonotype was seen a few times. V usage is TRBV7-9 and J usage is TRBJ2-3; 11 bases agree with TRBD2. Unmatched junction bases numbered 20, after V lost 6 bases and J lost 3 bases. The CDR3 is 20 amino acids. Germline V gene sequence: CDR1 SEHNR, CDR2 FQNEAQ (reference sequence). The CDR3 loop is CASSHWFGSSRLAGTDTQYF. The DNA for the CDR3 is TGTGCCAGCAGTCACTGGTTCGGTTCGAGTAGACTAGCGGGAACAGATACGCAGTATTTT.

The gene calls are TRBV5-1 and TRBJ2-7; a possible D gene is TRBD1 (7 bases). This CDR3 region has 15 residues. The germline CDR1 and CDR2 sequences are SGHRS and YFSETQ. Between the trimmed V and J ends, which lost 0 bases and 1 base, there was a span of 11 bases. CDR3 loop: CASSLGDSGSYEQYF. CDR3 coding DNA: TGCGCCAGCAGCTTGGGGGACAGCGGGTCCTACGAGCAGTACTTC.

The rearrangement joins TRBV20-1 to TRBJ1-2; TRBD1 agrees at 7 bases. Trimming took 2 bases from V and 2 from J; bases not matched to a gene: 2. Germline lookup yields CDR1 DFQATT and CDR2 SNEGSKA (reference sequence). CDR3 size: 13 residues. The CDR3 protein is CSARTTGNYGYTF. The CDR3 nucleotides read TGCAGTGCTAGAACGACAGGGAACTATGGCTACACCTTC.

In this sample, this clonotype turned up many times. The CDR3 DNA reads as TGTGCCAGCAGCCGGGACATCGACTACAATATGAACACTGAAGCTTTCTTT. Translation gives CASSRDIDYNMNTEAFF. The genes are TRBV5-6 and TRBJ1-1, with D possibly TRBD1 on 6 matching bases. CDR3 length: 17 amino acids. The germline V gene has CDR1 SGHDT and CDR2 YYEEEE. The germline V and J ends were trimmed by 4 bases and 0 bases, with 19 bases remaining between them.

Comment on this clonotype: A much larger clone is a single base away; this may be a read error. CDR3 amino acids: CASSEGISGASTDTQYF. In DNA form, the CDR3 reads TGTGCCAGCAGCGAGGGGATTAGCGGCGCAAGCACAGATACGCAGTATTTT. The J gene is TRBJ2-3, the V gene TRBV9; maybe TRBD2 (6 bases). The CDR3 extends over 17 amino acids. V dropped 3 bases and J dropped 0 bases, with 17 bases sitting between them. Germline assignment: CDR1 SGDLS and CDR2 YYNGEE.